The present TCR beta chain was sequenced within a study of CD8+ T cells in alopecia areata. Once RNA had been extracted, it was reverse transcribed into cDNA to act as the sequencing template. Profiling relied on immunoSEQ multiplex PCR, and the TCRdb table lists in-frame clones only, not all of them. The sample has some 160,000 clones, roughly 60% seen once. The researchers isolated CD4+ and CD8+ T cells from PBMCs by sorting. Study-wide findings and caveats: Normal scalp had lower clonality than lesional scalp, with alopecia totalis/universalis lesions showing this most strongly. Relative to mice, TCR sharing across patients was less clear, a difference possibly HLA-related.

About this clone: Its specificity is unknown. Other DNA sequences in this sample translate to the same CDR3.

V was trimmed by 2 bases and J by 4 bases, leaving 9 bases between them. Germline CDR1 MNHEY, CDR2 SMNVEV (reference sequence). This CDR3 region has 14 residues. This chain links TRBV27 with TRBJ2-1; a weak D match, TRBD2 (6 bases). Sequenced material: CD8+ T cells sorted from blood. The TCR originated in a human donor in good health. The CDR3 DNA sequence: TGTGCCAGCAGTTTAACTGGGACTTACAATGAGCAGTTCTTC. Translating gives CASSLTGTYNEQFF.